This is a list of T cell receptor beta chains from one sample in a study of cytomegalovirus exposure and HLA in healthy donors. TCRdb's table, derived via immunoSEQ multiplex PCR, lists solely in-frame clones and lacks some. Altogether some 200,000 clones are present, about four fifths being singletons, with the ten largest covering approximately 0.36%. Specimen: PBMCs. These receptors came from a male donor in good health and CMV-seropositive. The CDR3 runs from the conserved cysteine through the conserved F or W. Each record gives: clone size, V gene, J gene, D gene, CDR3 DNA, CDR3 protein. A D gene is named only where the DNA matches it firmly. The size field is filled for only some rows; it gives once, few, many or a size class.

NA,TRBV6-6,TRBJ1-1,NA,TGTGCCAGCAGCTACTCGGACAGAGATGAAGCTTTCTTT,CASSYSDRDEAFF
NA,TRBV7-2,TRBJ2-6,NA,TGTGCCAGCAGCATGCGACTAAAATACTCTGGGGCCAACGTCCTGACTTTC,CASSMRLKYSGANVLTF
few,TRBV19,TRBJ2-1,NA,TGTGCCAGTAGTTCCCCTTACCCCGGGAGCTCCTACAATGAGCAGTTCTTC,CASSSPYPGSSYNEQFF
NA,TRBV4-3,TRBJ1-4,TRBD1,TGCGCCAGCAGCCAACAGGACAGGGCTCCTAATGAAAAACTGTTTTTT,CASSQQDRAPNEKLFF
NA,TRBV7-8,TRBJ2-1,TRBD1,TGTGCCAGCAGCTTCCGACAGGGTTACAATGAGCAGTTCTTC,CASSFRQGYNEQFF
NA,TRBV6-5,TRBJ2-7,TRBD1,TGTGCCAGCAGTTATGTCGGGACAGGTCAATACGAGCAGTACTTC,CASSYVGTGQYEQYF
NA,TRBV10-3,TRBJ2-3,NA,TGTGCCATCAGTTCGAAGGGAGCGGGAGATACGCAGTATTTT,CAISSKGAGDTQYF
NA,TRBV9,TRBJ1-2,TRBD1,TGTGCCAGCAGGCAAACCCCCGGGACAGCGAATGGGTATGGCTACACCTTC,CASRQTPGTANGYGYTF
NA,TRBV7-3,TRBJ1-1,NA,TGTGCCAGCAGCTTAACCGACAGTTACACTGAAGCTTTCTTT,CASSLTDSYTEAFF
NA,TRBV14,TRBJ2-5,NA,TGTGCCAGCAGCCAAGAAAGGGAGCTTGAGACCCAGTACTTC,CASSQERELETQYF
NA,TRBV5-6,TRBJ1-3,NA,TGTGCCAGCAGCTTTGGCAGGGAGGATGGAAACACCATATATTTT,CASSFGREDGNTIYF
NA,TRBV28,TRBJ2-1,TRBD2,TGTGCCATTAGCGGGAGTCCCTACAATGAGCAGTTCTTC,CAISGSPYNEQFF
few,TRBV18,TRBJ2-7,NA,TGTGCCAGCTCCCCCTCCGGGGATCGAGAGCAGTACTTC,CASSPSGDREQYF
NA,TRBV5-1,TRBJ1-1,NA,TGCGCCAGCAGCGAAACGGTGCCCGCTATGAACACTGAAGCTTTCTTT,CASSETVPAMNTEAFF
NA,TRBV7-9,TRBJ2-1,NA,TGTGCCAGCAGCTTAGGGCAGGGGAATGAGCAGTTCTTC,CASSLGQGNEQFF
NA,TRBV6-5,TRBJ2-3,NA,TGTGCCAGCAGTTTCGGGAGCAGCACAGATACGCAGTATTTT,CASSFGSSTDTQYF
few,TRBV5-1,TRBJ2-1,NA,TGCGCCAGCAGGGGGGGTCGGTCAACTACCTACAATGAGCAGTTCTTC,CASRGGRSTTYNEQFF
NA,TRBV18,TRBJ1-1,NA,TGTGCCAGCTCACCACCCCTCCTCGAAGCTTTCTTT,CASSPPLLEAFF
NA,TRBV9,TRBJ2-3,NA,TGTGCCAGCAGCGTAGGAGCCCGGACAGACACAGATACGCAGTATTTT,CASSVGARTDTDTQYF
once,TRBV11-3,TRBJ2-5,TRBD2,TGTGCCAGCAGCAAAACCGGGGGGGGGAATCAAGAGACCCAGTACTTC,CASSKTGGGNQETQYF
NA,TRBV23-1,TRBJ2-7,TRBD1,TGCGCCAGCAGTCATCCGGACAGGAACCCCTACGAGCAGTACTTC,CASSHPDRNPYEQYF
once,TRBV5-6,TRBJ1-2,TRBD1,TGTGCCAGCAGCTTGGCCGGAAGGGGGCTTTGGTATGGCTACACCTTC,CASSLAGRGLWYGYTF
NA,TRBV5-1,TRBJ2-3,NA,TGCGCCAGCAGCTTGAGCAGGGTAGGAACAGATACGCAGTATTTT,CASSLSRVGTDTQYF
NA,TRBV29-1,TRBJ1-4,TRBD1,TGCAGCGTTGCGGACAGGGGGAGGACGGCTAATGAAAAACTGTTTTTT,CSVADRGRTANEKLFF
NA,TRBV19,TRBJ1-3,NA,TGTGCCAGTAGTCCTTCCAAGGGGGGGAAGATTGCTGGAAACACCATATATTTT,CASSPSKGGKIAGNTIYF
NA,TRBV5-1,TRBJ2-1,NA,TGCGCCAGCAGAAGAAAAGGACTCACGGAGGCTAATGAGCAGTTCTTC,CASRRKGLTEANEQFF
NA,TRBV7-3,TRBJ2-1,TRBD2,TGTGCCAGCAGCTTGATGGCGGGGGGCTACAATGAGCAGTTCTTC,CASSLMAGGYNEQFF
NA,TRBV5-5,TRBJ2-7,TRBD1,TGTGCCAGCAGCTTCGGACAGGGTCCCTACGAGCAGTACTTC,CASSFGQGPYEQYF
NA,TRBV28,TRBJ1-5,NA,TGTGCCAGCAGTTTAGACAGGTACGGTCTTCTGGCTCAGCCCCAGCATTTT,CASSLDRYGLLAQPQHF
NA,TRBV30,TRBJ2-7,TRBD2,TGTGCCTGGAGGGGGACTAGCGGGAGAGAAGGGTCCGAGCAGTACTTC,CAWRGTSGREGSEQYF
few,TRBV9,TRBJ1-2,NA,TGTGCCAGCAGCGTAGATCCAGAGGGTGCTTGGTCGAACTATGGCTACACCTTC,CASSVDPEGAWSNYGYTF
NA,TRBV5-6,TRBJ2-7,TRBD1,TGTGCCAGCAGCTTGTCTACGGAGATAGACAGGGTCGTCTACGAGCAGTACTTC,CASSLSTEIDRVVYEQYF
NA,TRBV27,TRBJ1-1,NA,TGTGCCAGCCATCCGGGGGGCTTGTTTAACACTGAAGCTTTCTTT,CASHPGGLFNTEAFF
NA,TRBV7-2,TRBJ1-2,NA,TGTGCCAGCAGCCCTGACAGATATGGCTACACCTTC,CASSPDRYGYTF
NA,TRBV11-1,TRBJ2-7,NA,TGTGCCAGCAGCACAAATGGGGTGACTAGCTACGAGCAGTACTTC,CASSTNGVTSYEQYF
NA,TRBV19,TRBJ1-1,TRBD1,TGTGCCAGTAGAAGGGGGCTCGATATCACTGAAGCTTTCTTT,CASRRGLDITEAFF
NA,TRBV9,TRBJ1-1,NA,TGTGCCAGCAGCGTAGGAACAGGGAGGAACACTGAAGCTTTCTTT,CASSVGTGRNTEAFF
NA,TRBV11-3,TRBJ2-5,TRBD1,TGTGCCAGCAGCCCAGGACAGGGGGGGATTCGAGAGCAGTACTTC,CASSPGQGGIREQYF
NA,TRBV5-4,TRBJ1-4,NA,TGTGCCAGCAGCTTGGGTGCAGAGCCGGGGGCTAATGAAAAACTGTTTTTT,CASSLGAEPGANEKLFF